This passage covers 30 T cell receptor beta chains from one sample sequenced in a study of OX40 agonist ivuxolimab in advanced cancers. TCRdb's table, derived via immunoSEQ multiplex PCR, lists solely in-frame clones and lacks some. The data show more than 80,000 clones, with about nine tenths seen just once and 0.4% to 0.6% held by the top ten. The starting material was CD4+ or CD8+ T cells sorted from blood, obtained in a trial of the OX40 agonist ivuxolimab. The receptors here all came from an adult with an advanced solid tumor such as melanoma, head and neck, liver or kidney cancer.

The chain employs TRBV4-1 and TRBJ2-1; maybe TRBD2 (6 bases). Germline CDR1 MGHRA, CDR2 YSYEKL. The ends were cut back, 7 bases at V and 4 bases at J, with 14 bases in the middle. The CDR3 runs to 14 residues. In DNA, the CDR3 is TGCGCCAGCACCCCGGTCGGGAGATACAATGAGCAGTTCTTC. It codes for CASTPVGRYNEQFF.

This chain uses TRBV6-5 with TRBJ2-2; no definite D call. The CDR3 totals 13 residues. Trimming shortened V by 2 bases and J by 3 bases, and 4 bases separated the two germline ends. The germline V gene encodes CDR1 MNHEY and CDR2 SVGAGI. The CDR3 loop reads CASSYRHTGELFF. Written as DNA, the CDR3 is TGTGCCAGCAGTTACCGACACACCGGGGAGCTGTTTTTT.

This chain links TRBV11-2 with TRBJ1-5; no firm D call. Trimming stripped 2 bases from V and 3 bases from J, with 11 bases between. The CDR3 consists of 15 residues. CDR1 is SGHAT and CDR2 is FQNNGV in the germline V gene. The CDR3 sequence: CASSLNSGYNQPQHF. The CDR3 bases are TGTGCCAGCAGCTTAAACAGCGGTTACAATCAGCCCCAGCATTTT.

The CDR3 loop reads CASSLDGLGAEAFF. CDR3 sequence (DNA): TGTGCCAGCAGCTTAGACGGGCTCGGCGCTGAAGCTTTCTTT. The V gene is TRBV7-9, the J gene TRBJ1-1; D gene ambiguous. CDR1 is SEHNR, CDR2 FQNEAQ, per germline (reference sequence). V was pared by 1 base and J by 6 bases, with 12 bases between. This CDR3 spans 14 amino acids.

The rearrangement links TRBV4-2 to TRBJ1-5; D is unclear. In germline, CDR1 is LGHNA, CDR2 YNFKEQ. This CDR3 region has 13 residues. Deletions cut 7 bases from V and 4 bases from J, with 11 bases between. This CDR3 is CASTPPGNQPQHF. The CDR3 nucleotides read TGTGCCAGCACCCCACCCGGGAATCAGCCCCAGCATTTT.

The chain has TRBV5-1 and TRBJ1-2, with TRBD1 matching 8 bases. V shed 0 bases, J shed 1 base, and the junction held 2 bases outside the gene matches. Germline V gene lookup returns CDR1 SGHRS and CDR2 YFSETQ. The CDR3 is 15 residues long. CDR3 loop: CASSLEGQGNYGYTF. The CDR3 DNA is TGCGCCAGCAGCTTGGAAGGACAGGGTAACTATGGCTACACCTTC.

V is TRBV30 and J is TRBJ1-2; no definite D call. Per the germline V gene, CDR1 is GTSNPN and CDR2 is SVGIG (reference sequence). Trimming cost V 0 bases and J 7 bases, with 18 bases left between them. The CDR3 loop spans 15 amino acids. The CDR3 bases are TGTGCCTGGAGTGTATCGTTGGACTTGGCTAGTGGCTACACCTTC. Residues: CAWSVSLDLASGYTF.

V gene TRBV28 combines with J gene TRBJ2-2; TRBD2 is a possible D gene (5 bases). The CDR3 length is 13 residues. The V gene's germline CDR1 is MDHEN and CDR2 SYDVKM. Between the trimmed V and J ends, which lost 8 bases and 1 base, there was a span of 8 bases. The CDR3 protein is CASGGRNTGELFF. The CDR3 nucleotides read TGTGCCAGCGGCGGGCGGAACACCGGGGAGCTGTTTTTT.

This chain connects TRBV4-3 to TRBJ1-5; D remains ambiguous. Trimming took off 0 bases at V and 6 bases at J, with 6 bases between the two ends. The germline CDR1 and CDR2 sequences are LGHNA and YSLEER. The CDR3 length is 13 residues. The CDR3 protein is CASSQDNGQPQHF. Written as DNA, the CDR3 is TGCGCCAGCAGCCAAGATAACGGTCAGCCCCAGCATTTT.

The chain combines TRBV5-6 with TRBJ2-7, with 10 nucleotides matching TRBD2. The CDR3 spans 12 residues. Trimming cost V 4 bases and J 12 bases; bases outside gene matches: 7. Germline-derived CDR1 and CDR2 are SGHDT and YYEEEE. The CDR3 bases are TGTGCCAGCAGCGCCCTAGCGGGGGCTCTGTACTTC. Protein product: CASSALAGALYF.

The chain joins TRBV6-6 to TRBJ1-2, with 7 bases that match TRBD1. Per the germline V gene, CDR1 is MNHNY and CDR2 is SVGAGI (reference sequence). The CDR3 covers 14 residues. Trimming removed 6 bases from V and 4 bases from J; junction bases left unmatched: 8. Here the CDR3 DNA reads TGTGCCAGCAGACAAGGGACAGCCGGCTATGGCTACACCTTC. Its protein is CASRQGTAGYGYTF.

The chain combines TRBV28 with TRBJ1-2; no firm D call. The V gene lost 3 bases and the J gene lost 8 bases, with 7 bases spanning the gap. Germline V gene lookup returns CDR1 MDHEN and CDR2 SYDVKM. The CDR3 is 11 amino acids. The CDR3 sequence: CASSFYGGYTF. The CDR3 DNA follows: TGTGCCAGCAGTTTTTACGGGGGCTACACCTTC.

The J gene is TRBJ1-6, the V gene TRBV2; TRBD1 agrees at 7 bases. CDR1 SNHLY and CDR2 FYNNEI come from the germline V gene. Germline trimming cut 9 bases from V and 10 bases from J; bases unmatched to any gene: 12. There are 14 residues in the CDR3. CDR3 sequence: CASQRQGTGSPLHF. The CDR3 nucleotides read TGTGCCAGTCAAAGACAGGGTACAGGCTCACCCCTCCACTTT.

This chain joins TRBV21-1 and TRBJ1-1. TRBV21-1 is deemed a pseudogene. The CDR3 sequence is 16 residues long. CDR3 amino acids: CASSKKESRGGTEAFF. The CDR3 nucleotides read TGTGCCAGCAGCAAGAAGGAATCTCGGGGGGGGACTGAAGCTTTCTTT.

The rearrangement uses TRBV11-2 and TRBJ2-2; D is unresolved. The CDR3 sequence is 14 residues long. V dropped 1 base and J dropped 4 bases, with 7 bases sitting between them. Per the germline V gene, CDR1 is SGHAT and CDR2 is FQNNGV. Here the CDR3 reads CASSLVPGTGELFF. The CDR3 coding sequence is TGTGCCAGCAGCTTAGTCCCGGGCACCGGGGAGCTGTTTTTT.

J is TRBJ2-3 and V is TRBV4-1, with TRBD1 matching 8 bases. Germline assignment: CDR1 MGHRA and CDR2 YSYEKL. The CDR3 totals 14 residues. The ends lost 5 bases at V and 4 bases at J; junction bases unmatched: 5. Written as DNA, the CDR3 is TGCGCCAGCAGCACAGGGGGATGGGCAGATACGCAGTATTTT. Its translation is CASSTGGWADTQYF.

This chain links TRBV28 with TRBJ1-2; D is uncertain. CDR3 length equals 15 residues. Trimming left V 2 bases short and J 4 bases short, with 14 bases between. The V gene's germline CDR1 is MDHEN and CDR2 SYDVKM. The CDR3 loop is CASSLAQATLYGYTF. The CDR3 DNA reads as TGTGCCAGCAGTTTAGCCCAGGCAACCCTCTATGGCTACACCTTC.

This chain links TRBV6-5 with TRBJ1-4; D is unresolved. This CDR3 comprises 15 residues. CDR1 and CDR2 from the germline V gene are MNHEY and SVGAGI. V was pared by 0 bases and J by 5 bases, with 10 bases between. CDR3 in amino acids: CASSYSKGSNEKLFF. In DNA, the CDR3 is TGTGCCAGCAGTTACTCGAAAGGGTCCAATGAAAAACTGTTTTTT.

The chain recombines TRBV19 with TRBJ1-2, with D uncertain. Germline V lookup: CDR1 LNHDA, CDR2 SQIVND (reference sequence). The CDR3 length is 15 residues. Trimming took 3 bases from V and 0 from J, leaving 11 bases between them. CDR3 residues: CASSIGGRANYGYTF. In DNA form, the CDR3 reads TGTGCCAGTAGTATCGGCGGCAGAGCTAACTATGGCTACACCTTC. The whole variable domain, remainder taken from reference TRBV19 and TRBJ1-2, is DGGITQSPKYLFRKEGQNVTLSCEQNLNHDAMYWYRQDPGQGLRLIYYSQIVNDFQKGDIAEGYSVSREKKESFPLTVTSAQKNPTAFYLCASSIGGRANYGYTFGSGTRLTVV.

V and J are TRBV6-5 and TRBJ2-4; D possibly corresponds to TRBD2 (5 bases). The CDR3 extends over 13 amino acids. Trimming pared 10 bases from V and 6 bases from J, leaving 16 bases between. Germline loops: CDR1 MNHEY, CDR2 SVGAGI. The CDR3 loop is CAISTNPPNIQYF. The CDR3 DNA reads TGTGCCATCTCGACTAATCCGCCAAACATTCAGTACTTC.

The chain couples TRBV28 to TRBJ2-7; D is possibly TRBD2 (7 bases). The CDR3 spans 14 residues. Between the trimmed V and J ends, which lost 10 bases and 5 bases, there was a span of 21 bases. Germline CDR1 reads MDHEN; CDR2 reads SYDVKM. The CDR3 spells CATRGAGAVDEQYF. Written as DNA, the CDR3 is TGTGCCACCCGAGGGGCGGGGGCAGTTGACGAGCAGTACTTC.

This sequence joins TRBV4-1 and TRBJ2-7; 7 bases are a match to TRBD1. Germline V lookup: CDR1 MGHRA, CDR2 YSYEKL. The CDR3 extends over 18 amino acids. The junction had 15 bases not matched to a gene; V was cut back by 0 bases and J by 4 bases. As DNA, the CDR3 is TGCGCCAGCAGCCAAGAGGAGGTATACGGGACAGTGATGTACGAGCAGTACTTC. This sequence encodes CASSQEEVYGTVMYEQYF.

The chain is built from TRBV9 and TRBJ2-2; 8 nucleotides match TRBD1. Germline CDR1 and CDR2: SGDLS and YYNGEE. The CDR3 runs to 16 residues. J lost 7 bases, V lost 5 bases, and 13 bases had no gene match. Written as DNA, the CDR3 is TGTGCCAGCAGGTCTCCGGGACAGGCCGAAAGCGGGGAGCTGTTTTTT. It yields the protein CASRSPGQAESGELFF.

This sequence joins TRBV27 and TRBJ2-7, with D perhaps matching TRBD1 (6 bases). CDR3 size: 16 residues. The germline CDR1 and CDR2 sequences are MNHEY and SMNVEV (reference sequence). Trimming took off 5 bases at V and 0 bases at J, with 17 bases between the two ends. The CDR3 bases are TGTGCCAGCAGTCCAACTGACAGGAGAAGCTCCTACGAGCAGTACTTC. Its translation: CASSPTDRRSSYEQYF.

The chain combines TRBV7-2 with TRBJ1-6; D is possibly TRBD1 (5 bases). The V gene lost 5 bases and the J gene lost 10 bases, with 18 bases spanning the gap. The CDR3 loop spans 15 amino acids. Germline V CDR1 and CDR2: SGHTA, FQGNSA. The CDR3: CASSLRVGDGSPLHF. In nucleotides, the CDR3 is TGTGCCAGCAGCCTCAGGGTTGGGGACGGGTCACCCCTCCACTTT.

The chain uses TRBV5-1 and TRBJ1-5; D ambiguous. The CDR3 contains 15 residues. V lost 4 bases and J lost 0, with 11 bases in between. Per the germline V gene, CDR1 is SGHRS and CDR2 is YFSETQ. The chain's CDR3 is CASSQGGISNQPQHF. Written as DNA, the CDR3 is TGCGCCAGCAGCCAAGGAGGAATTAGCAATCAGCCCCAGCATTTT.

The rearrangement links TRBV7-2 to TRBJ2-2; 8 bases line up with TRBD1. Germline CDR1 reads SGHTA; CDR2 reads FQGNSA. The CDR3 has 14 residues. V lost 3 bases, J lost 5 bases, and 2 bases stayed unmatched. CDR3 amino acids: CASSFQGATGELFF. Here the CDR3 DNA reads TGTGCCAGCAGCTTTCAGGGGGCTACCGGGGAGCTGTTTTTT.

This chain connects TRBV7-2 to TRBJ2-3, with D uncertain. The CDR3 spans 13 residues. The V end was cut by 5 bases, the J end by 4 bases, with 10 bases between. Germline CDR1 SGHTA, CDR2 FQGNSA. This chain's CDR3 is CASSLNRPDTQYF. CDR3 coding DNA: TGTGCCAGCAGCCTGAACCGACCAGATACGCAGTATTTT.

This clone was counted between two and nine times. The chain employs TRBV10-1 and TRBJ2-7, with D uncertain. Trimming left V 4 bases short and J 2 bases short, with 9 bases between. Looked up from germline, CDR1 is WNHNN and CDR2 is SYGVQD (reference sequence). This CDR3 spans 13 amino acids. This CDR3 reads CASSGPVAYEQYF. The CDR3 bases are TGCGCCAGCAGTGGTCCAGTTGCCTACGAGCAGTACTTC.

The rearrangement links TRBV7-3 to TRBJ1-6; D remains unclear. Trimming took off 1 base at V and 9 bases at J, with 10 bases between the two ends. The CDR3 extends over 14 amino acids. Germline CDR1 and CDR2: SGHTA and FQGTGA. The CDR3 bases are TGTGCCAGCAGCTTAAGTATGGCAGGTTCACCCCTCCACTTT. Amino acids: CASSLSMAGSPLHF.